Below, 14 T cell receptor beta chains from the same sample are listed, as sequenced in a study of T cells in women clearing cervical HPV infection. Data came from immunoSEQ multiplex PCR; TCRdb stores just in-frame clones and leaves some out. Its table lists about 48,000 clones. The sample comprised blood buffy coat. Receptor source: a woman between 18 and 69 years old with a cervical HPV16 infection that either progressed to CIN3+ or cleared (not recorded which).

On this clone: Read coverage stops 3 residues before the CDR3 terminus; the germline J gene supplies the remainder. The J gene is TRBJ2-3, the V gene TRBV6-2 or TRBV6-3; the D gene is possibly TRBD2 (5 bases). Germline V gene sequence: CDR1 MNHEY, CDR2 SVGEGT. The CDR3 covers 13 residues. The germline V and J ends were trimmed by 6 bases and 2 bases, with 9 bases remaining between them. Incomplete CDR3 DNA: TGTGCCAGCAGCCCGACTAACACAGATACG. The encoded protein is CASSPTNTDT. The full-length CDR3 reads as CASSPTNTDTQYF.

As concerns this clone: The sequenced fragment ends 3 residues before the CDR3 boundary, so the rest is inferred from the germline J gene. This chain uses TRBV7-7 with TRBJ2-2; 11 positions agree with TRBD1. J gave up 6 bases and V 6 bases, and 6 bases lay outside the gene matches. Germline values: CDR1 SSHAT, CDR2 FNYEAQ (reference sequence). This CDR3 comprises 15 residues. The CDR3 bases that were read are TGTGCCAGCAGGCGGACAGGGGGCGCATCCGGGGAG. Its translation is CASRRTGGASGE. The complete CDR3 reads CASRRTGGASGELFF.

Worth noting for this clone: The read terminates 3 residues ahead of where the CDR3 ends, so the germline J gene completes it. The chain joins TRBV5-1 to TRBJ2-7, with D tentatively TRBD1 (5 bases). The germline CDR1 and CDR2 sequences are SGHRS and YFSETQ. The CDR3 totals 14 residues. Trimming pared 2 bases from V and 0 bases from J, leaving 9 bases between. CDR3 DNA, as far as it was read: TGCGCCAGCAGCTTCTTCGACAGCTCCTACGAG. Amino acid sequence: CASSFFDSSYE. From start to end, the CDR3 is CASSFFDSSYEQYF. Filled out from reference TRBV5-1 and TRBJ2-7, the complete variable domain reads KAGVTQTPRYLIKTRGQQVTLSCSPISGHRSVSWYQQTPGQGLQFLFEYFSETQRNKGNFPGRFSGRQFSNSRSEMNVSTLELGDSALYLCASSFFDSSYEQYFGPGTRLTVT.

In regard to this clone: The read falls 3 residues short of the CDR3 end, and the missing part is taken from the germline J gene. The rearrangement joins TRBV28 to TRBJ2-7, with a weak D call TRBD2 (6 bases). The CDR3 sequence is 16 residues long. CDR1 is MDHEN and CDR2 is SYDVKM in the germline V gene. V lost 2 bases, J lost 5 bases, and 19 bases lay in between. The CDR3: CASSLMGGLVNDEQYF. The CDR3 DNA, read in part, is TGTGCCAGCAGTTTAATGGGGGGTCTAGTAAACGACGAG.

About this clone itself: Sequencing ends 3 residues short of the CDR3 end; the germline J gene provides the rest. This sequence joins TRBV12-3 or TRBV12-4 and TRBJ2-3; 7 bases map to TRBD2. The CDR3 runs to 13 residues. Germline trimming cut 10 bases from V and 1 base from J; bases unmatched to any gene: 5. The covered CDR3 bases are TGTGCCACGGGACTACTGGGCACAGATACG. Its protein is CATGLLGTDT. In full, the CDR3 is CATGLLGTDTQYF.

Notes on this clone: Sequencing ends 3 residues short of the CDR3 end; the germline J gene provides the rest. The chain combines TRBV6-4 with TRBJ2-7; 7 bases agree with TRBD1. CDR1 and CDR2 (germline): MRHNA, SNTAGT. The CDR3 totals 13 residues. V was clipped by 8 bases and J by 4 bases; unmatched bases: 8. CDR3 bases read: TGTGCCAGCTTAGGGACAGTTGGGTACGAG. As protein: CASLGTVGYE. The complete CDR3 sequence is CASLGTVGYEQYF.

Details on this clone: The CDR3 end lies 3 residues beyond the end of the read and is filled in from the germline J gene. The chain recombines TRBV19 with TRBJ1-2, with D unresolved. The CDR3 extends over 13 amino acids. The germline V gene has CDR1 LNHDA and CDR2 SQIVND (reference sequence). The V end was cut by 6 bases, the J end by 3 bases, with 11 bases between. CDR3 DNA, as far as it was read: TGTGCCAGTAGGTTCGGTGGGCACTATGGC. As protein: CASRFGGHYG. The entire CDR3 protein is CASRFGGHYGYTF. The full variable domain, rest sourced from reference TRBV19 and TRBJ1-2, is DGGITQSPKYLFRKEGQNVTLSCEQNLNHDAMYWYRQDPGQGLRLIYYSQIVNDFQKGDIAEGYSVSREKKESFPLTVTSAQKNPTAFYLCASRFGGHYGYTFGSGTRLTVV.

Concerning this clone itself: Sequencing ends 3 residues short of the CDR3 end; the germline J gene provides the rest. The V call is TRBV5-4, the J call TRBJ2-1, with 10 bases matching TRBD2. V gave up 3 bases and J gave up 7 bases; unmatched junction bases: 4. This CDR3 spans 14 amino acids. Per germline, CDR1 SGHNT and CDR2 YYREEE (reference sequence). Incomplete CDR3 DNA: TGTGCCAGCAGCTCCCATAGCGGGAGGAATGAG. Translation gives CASSSHSGRNE. The entire CDR3 is CASSSHSGRNEQFF. Variable domain in full (rest from reference TRBV5-4 and TRBJ2-1): ETGVTQSPTHLIKTRGQQVTLRCSSQSGHNTVSWYQQALGQGPQFIFQYYREEENGRGNFPPRFSGLQFPNYSSELNVNALELDDSALYLCASSSHSGRNEQFFGPGTRLTVL.

About this clone: The CDR3 is cut off 3 residues early in the read; its end comes from the germline J gene. The chain recombines TRBV18 with TRBJ1-1; D is unresolved. Trimming left V 1 base short and J 0 bases short, with 6 bases between. The CDR3 length is 14 residues. Germline V gene lookup returns CDR1 KGHSH and CDR2 LQKENI. The sequenced part of the CDR3 DNA is TGTGCCAGCTCACCACGCGGGATGAACACTGAA. Translated: CASSPRGMNTE. The entire CDR3 reads CASSPRGMNTEAFF. Full variable domain (outside the CDR3, taken from reference TRBV18 and TRBJ1-1): NAGVMQNPRHLVRRRGQEARLRCSPMKGHSHVYWYRQLPEEGLKFMVYLQKENIIDESGMPKERFSAEFPKEGPSILRIQQVVRGDSAAYFCASSPRGMNTEAFFGQGTRLTVV.

Comment on this clone: The DNA ends 3 residues before the CDR3 does, and the rest of the CDR3 is filled in from the germline J gene. The sample carries other DNA sequences with the same CDR3. This chain uses TRBV7-9 with TRBJ2-3, with D possibly TRBD1 on 5 matching bases. The CDR3 has 14 residues. Looked up from germline, CDR1 is SEHNR and CDR2 is FQNEAQ (reference sequence). Trimming stripped 1 base from V and 4 bases from J, with 9 bases between. CDR3: CASSLGGHSDTQYF. The CDR3 bases that were read are TGTGCCAGCAGCTTAGGCGGACATTCAGATACG.

The sequenced CDR3 bases are TGTGCCAGCAGCTTATACGGGAACACCGGGGAG. Residues: CASSLYGNTGE. The entire CDR3 sequence reads CASSLYGNTGELFF. This rearrangement joins TRBV7-8 to TRBJ2-2; D is ambiguous. The CDR3 end is not reached by the read, which stops 3 residues before it; the germline J gene fills it in. The CDR3 runs to 14 residues. The germline gives CDR1 SGHVS, CDR2 FQNEAQ. Trimming stripped 2 bases from V and 1 base from J, with 5 bases between.

A word on this clone: The CDR3 extends 3 residues past the end of the read, so its final part is completed from the germline J gene. V usage is TRBV7-2 and J usage is TRBJ2-3; D possibly corresponds to TRBD2 (6 bases). This CDR3 region has 15 residues. Trimming shortened V by 3 bases and J by 1 base, and 11 bases separated the two germline ends. Germline V gene sequence: CDR1 SGHTA, CDR2 FQGNSA. The covered CDR3 bases are TGTGCCAGCAGCTTCGGGGGATATCGCACAGATACG. Translating it yields CASSFGGYRTDT. The whole CDR3 reads CASSFGGYRTDTQYF.

Points on this clone: Sequencing ends 3 residues short of the CDR3 end; the germline J gene provides the rest. The chain links TRBV12-3 or TRBV12-4 to TRBJ1-2, with D uncertain. The CDR3 contains 15 residues. Trimming removed 2 bases from V and 1 base from J, with 11 bases in between. The covered CDR3 bases are TGTGCCAGCAGTTTACAGGCAGACGTTAACTATGGC. Encoded protein: CASSLQADVNYG. The whole CDR3 protein reads CASSLQADVNYGYTF.

This clone is deemed medium-sized (0.01 to 0.1%) by its frequency. The CDR3 is cut off 3 residues early in the read; its end comes from the germline J gene. V is TRBV5-1 and J is TRBJ2-1; TRBD2 aligns across 8 bases. CDR1 and CDR2 from the germline V gene are SGHRS and YFSETQ. The ends lost 2 bases at V and 9 bases at J; junction bases unmatched: 7. The CDR3 loop spans 14 amino acids. The CDR3 sequence is CASSLLHSGVEQFF. The part of the CDR3 DNA that was read is TGCGCCAGCAGCTTACTTCATAGCGGGGTTGAG.